The clone carrying this T cell receptor beta chain was seen only a few times. Antigen unknown. It was genomic DNA that served as the template for profiling TCR beta VDJ and CDR3. Via MiXCR, TCRdb re-called the reads, giving one row per CDR3 protein. The table records about 160,000 distinct CDR3 sequences, 40% to 60% of them present only once. The authors sequenced patients whose flow cytometry had shown CD8+CD57+ cell expansion. Prior therapy had not been administered to any patient at the time of blood sampling. The sample originates from a study of CD8+CD57+ T cells in acquired aplastic anemia. Study summary: Average DNA yield from sorted CD4+ and CD8+ cells was around 3.2 ug. Findings of the study overall: Between patients and controls, twenty-nine CD8+ CDR3 sequences were found in common. Simpson's diversity of CD8+ cells was not significantly different in patients compared with controls.

This clonotype was sampled from a human donor with aplastic anemia. The sequenced material came from sorted CD4+, CD8+, or CD8+CD57+ T cells (not recorded which) from PBMCs.

The CDR3 loop reads CASSATQGGEQYF. CDR3 DNA: TGTGCCAGCAGCGCTACACAGGGCGGCGAGCAGTACTTC. The rearrangement joins TRBV9 to TRBJ2-7; D perhaps matches TRBD1 (6 bases). The CDR3 runs to 13 residues. Trimming left V 3 bases short and J 6 bases short, with 13 bases between. The germline gives CDR1 SGDLS, CDR2 YYNGEE.